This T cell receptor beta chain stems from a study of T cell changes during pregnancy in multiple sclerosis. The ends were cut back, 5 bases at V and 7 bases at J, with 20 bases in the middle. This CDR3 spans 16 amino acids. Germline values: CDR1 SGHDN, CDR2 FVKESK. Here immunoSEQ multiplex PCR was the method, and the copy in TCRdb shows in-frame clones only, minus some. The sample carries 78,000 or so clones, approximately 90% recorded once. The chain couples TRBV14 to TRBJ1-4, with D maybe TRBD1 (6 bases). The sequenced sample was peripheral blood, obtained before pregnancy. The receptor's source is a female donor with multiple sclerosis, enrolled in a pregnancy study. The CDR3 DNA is TGTGCCAGCAGCACCCTACAGGGCCGGTGGAGTGAAAAACTGTTTTTT. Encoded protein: CASSTLQGRWSEKLFF.